Included here is one TCR beta chain sequence, with context. Its cognate antigen is unknown. The data belong to a study of OX40 agonist ivuxolimab in advanced cancers. Turning to the study itself: Intravenous ivuxolimab at 0.01 to 10 mg/kg was given to patients every 2 weeks. Study-level points and caveats: Partial responders dosed at 0.1-3.0 mg/kg displayed clonal expansion ranking among the lowest.

The assay was immunoSEQ multiplex PCR, and TCRdb's table has in-frame clones only and misses some. This table has tens of thousands of clones, roughly 81% appearing once. The germline V gene encodes CDR1 SGHAT and CDR2 FQNNGV. The CDR3 covers 15 residues. V lost 0 bases to trimming and J lost 6 bases, with 15 bases between them. The source was CD4+ or CD8+ T cells sorted from blood, collected in a trial of the OX40 agonist ivuxolimab. The TCR originated in an adult with an advanced solid tumor such as melanoma, head and neck, liver or kidney cancer. The chain uses TRBV11-2 and TRBJ2-7; possible D gene TRBD1, 7 bases. The CDR3 DNA reads TGTGCCAGCAGCTTAGATTGGAACAGGGGACTCGAGCAGTACTTC. Its protein product is CASSLDWNRGLEQYF. Variable domain in full (rest from reference TRBV11-2 and TRBJ2-7): EAGVAQSPRYKIIEKRQSVAFWCNPISGHATLYWYQQILGQGPKLLIQFQNNGVVDDSQLPKDRFSAERLKGVDSTLKIQPAKLEDSAVYLCASSLDWNRGLEQYFGPGTRLTVT.